This paragraph covers one T cell receptor beta chain sequence. Its antigen is currently unknown. The sample comes from a study of response to subunit inactivated influenza vaccine. Trimming removed 6 bases at V and 1 base at J, with 15 bases between. CDR3 length: 15 amino acids. CDR1 KGHSH and CDR2 LQKENI come from the germline V gene. Findings of the study overall: A suggestion made by the authors is that each seasonal influenza vaccination recruits few new T cells.

TCRdb itself ran the RT-PCR reads through MiXCR, one entry per CDR3 protein. The repertoire holds about 530,000 distinct CDR3 sequences, about 12% seen once, with about 10% in the top ten. The sample was PBMCs from blood, taken on the day of vaccination. The sequence was collected from a man aged 45-65 years who received an inactivated influenza vaccine. The chain is built from TRBV18 and TRBJ1-1; D is unresolved. Here the CDR3 reads CASSPSYLGNTEAFF. In nucleotides, the CDR3 is TGTGCCAGCTCCCCGTCCTACTTAGGGAACACTGAAGCTTTCTTT.